This T cell receptor beta chain was sequenced in a study of cytomegalovirus exposure and HLA in healthy donors. Findings of the study overall: Association of a missense DCLRE1C variant with TCR beta V- and J-gene trimming was reported in a later analysis. Among donors in an Asian-associated ancestry cluster, a later analysis reportedly found fewer N-insertions than the roughly 700-donor mean.

PCR amplification relied on 60 Vbeta primers (plus 13 Jbeta primers). TCRdb's copy holds only in-frame clones and misses some; the assay was immunoSEQ multiplex PCR. The sample consists of about 230,000 clones, more than 60% of them appearing once. In its sample, this clone was seen a few times. As yet, its antigen is unknown. V was clipped by 3 bases and J by 6 bases, with 18 bases between them. The CDR3 covers 16 residues. CDR1 is MNHEY, CDR2 SMNVEV, per germline (reference sequence). The V call is TRBV27, the J call TRBJ2-1; D remains ambiguous. The clonotype comes from a woman aged 55-75 years in good health and CMV-seropositive. Source material: PBMCs. The CDR3 protein is CASSFWNTMAGNEQFF. The DNA of the CDR3 is TGTGCCAGCAGTTTTTGGAACACCATGGCAGGCAATGAGCAGTTCTTC.